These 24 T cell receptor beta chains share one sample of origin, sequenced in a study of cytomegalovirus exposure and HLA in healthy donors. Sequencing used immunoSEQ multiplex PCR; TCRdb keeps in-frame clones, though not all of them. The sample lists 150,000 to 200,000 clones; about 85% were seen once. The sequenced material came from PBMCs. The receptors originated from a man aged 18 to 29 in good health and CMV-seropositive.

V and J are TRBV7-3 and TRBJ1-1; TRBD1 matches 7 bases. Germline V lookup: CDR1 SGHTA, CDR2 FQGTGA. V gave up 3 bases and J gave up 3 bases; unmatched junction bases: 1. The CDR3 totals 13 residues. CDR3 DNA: TGTGCCAGCAGCTTCGGACAGGACACTGAAGCTTTCTTT. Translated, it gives CASSFGQDTEAFF. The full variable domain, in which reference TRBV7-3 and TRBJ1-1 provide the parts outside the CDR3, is GAGVSQTPSNKVTEKGKYVELRCDPISGHTALYWYRQSLGQGPEFLIYFQGTGAADDSGLPNDRFFAVRPEGSVSTLKIQRTERGDSAVYLCASSFGQDTEAFFGQGTRLTVV.

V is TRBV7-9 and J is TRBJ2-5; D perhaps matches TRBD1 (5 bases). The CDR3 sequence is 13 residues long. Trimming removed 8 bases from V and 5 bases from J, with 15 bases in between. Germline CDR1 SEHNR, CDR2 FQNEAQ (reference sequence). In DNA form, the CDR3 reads TGTGCCAGCGGACCCCCAGGGTCGGAGACCCAGTACTTC. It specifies CASGPPGSETQYF.

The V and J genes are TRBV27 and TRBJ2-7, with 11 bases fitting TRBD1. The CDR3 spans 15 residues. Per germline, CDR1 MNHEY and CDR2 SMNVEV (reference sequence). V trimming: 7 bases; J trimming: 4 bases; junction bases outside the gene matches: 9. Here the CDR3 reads CASKRSGTGGYEQYF. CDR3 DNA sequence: TGTGCCAGCAAACGCTCCGGGACAGGGGGGTACGAGCAGTACTTC.

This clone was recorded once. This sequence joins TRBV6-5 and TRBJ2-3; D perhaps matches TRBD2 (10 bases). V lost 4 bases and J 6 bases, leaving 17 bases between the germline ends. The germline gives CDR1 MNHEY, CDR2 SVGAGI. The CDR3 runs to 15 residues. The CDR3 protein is CASSFTSGTGDTQYF. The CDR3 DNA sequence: TGTGCCAGCAGTTTCACTAGCGGGACAGGGGATACGCAGTATTTT.

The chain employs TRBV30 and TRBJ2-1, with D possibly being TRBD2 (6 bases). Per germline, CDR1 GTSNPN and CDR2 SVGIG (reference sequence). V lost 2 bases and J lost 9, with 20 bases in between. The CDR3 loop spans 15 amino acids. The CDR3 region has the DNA TGTGCCTGGAGTCCCTACACGACCACGCGGGGTGAGCAGTTCTTC. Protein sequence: CAWSPYTTTRGEQFF.

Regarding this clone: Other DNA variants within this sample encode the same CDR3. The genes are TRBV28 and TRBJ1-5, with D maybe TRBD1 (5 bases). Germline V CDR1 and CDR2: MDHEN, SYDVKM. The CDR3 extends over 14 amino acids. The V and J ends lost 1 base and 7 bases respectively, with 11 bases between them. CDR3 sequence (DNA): TGTGCCAGCAGTTTATTGGGGCGTGGGCAGCCCCAGCATTTT. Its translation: CASSLLGRGQPQHF.

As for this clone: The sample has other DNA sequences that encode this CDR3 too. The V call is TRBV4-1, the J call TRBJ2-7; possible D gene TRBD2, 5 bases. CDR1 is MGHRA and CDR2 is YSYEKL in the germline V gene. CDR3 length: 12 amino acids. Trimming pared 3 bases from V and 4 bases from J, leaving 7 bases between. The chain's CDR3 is CASSQGAYEQYF. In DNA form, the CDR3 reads TGCGCCAGCAGCCAGGGAGCGTACGAGCAGTACTTC.

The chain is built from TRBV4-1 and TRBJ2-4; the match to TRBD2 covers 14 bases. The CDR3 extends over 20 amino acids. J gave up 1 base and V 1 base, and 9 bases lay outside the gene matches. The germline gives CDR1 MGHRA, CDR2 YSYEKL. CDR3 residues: CASSQVPRLAGGGAKNIQYF. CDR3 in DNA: TGCGCCAGCAGCCAAGTGCCCCGACTAGCGGGAGGGGGGGCCAAAAACATTCAGTACTTC.

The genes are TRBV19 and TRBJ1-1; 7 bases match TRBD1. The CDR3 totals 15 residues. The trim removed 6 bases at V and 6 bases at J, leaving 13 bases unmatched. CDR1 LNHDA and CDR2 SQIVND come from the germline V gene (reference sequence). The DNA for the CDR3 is TGTGCCAGTAGGAAGCTCGGGACAGCGGAATCTGAAGCTTTCTTT. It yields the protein CASRKLGTAESEAFF.

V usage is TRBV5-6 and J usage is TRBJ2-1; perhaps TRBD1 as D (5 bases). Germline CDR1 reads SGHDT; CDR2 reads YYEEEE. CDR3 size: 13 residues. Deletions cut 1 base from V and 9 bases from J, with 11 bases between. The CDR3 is CASSLPQGGEQFF. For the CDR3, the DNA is TGTGCCAGCAGCTTGCCTCAGGGTGGTGAGCAGTTCTTC. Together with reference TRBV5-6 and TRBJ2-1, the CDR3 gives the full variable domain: DAGVTQSPTHLIKTRGQQVTLRCSPKSGHDTVSWYQQALGQGPQFIFQYYEEEERQRGNFPDRFSGHQFPNYSSELNVNALLLGDSALYLCASSLPQGGEQFFGPGTRLTVL.

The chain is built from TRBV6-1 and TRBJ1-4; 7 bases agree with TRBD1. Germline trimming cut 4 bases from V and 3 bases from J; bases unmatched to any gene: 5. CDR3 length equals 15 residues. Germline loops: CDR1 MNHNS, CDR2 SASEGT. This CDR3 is CASSGLGQPNEKLFF. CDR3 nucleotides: TGTGCCAGCAGTGGTCTGGGACAGCCTAATGAAAAACTGTTTTTT.

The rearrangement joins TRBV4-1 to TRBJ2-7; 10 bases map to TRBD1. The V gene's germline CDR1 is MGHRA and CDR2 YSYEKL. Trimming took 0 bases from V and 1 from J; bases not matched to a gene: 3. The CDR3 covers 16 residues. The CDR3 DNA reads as TGCGCCAGCAGCCAAGATACGGGACAGGGGTCCTACGAGCAGTACTTC. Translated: CASSQDTGQGSYEQYF.

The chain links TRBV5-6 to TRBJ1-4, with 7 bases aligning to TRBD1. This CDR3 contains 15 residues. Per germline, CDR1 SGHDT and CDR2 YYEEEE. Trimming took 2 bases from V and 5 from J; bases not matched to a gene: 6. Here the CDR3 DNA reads TGTGCCAGCAGCTTTAACAGGGGTAAAAATGAAAAACTGTTTTTT. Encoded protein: CASSFNRGKNEKLFF.

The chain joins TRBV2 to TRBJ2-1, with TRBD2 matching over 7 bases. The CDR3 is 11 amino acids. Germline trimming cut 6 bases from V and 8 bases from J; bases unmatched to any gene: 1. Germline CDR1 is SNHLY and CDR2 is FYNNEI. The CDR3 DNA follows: TGTGCCAGCAGGACTAGCTATGAGCAGTTCTTC. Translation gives CASRTSYEQFF.

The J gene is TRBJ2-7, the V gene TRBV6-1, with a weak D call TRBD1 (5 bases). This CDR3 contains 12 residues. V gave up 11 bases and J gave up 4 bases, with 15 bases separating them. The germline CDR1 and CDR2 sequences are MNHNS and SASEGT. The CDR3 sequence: CAASPQGYEQYF. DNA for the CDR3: TGTGCCGCATCACCGCAGGGTTACGAGCAGTACTTC.

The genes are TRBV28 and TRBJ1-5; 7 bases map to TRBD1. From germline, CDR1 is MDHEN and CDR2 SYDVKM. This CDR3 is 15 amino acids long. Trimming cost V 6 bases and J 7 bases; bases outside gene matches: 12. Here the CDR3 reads CASRSGTAGWQPQHF. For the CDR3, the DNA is TGTGCCAGCAGGTCCGGGACAGCCGGCTGGCAGCCCCAGCATTTT.

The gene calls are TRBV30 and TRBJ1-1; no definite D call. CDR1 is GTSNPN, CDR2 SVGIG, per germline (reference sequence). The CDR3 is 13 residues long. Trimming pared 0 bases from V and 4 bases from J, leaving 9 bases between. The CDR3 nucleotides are TGTGCCTGGAGTGTACAGCAGGCCACTGAAGCTTTCTTT. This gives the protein CAWSVQQATEAFF.

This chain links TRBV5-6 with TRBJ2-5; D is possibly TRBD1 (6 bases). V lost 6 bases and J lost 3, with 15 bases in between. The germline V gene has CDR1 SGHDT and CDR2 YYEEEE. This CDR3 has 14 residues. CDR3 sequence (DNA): TGTGCCAGCAACAACGGACAGAAAGAAGAGACCCAGTACTTC. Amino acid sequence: CASNNGQKEETQYF.

This CDR3 reads CASSGDSYNQPQHF. The CDR3 DNA is TGTGCCAGCAGCGGGGACAGTTACAATCAGCCCCAGCATTTT. The rearrangement uses TRBV7-9 and TRBJ1-5; 7 bases agree with TRBD1. This CDR3 has 14 amino acids. Germline-derived CDR1 and CDR2 are SEHNR and FQNEAQ (reference sequence). J lost 3 bases, V lost 5 bases, and 4 bases had no gene match.

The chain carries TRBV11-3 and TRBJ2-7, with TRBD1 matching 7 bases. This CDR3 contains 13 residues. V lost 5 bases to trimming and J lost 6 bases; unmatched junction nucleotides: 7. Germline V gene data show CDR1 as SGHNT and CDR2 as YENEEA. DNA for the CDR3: TGTGCCAGCAGCACCGGGACAGTCTCCGAGCAGTACTTC. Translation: CASSTGTVSEQYF. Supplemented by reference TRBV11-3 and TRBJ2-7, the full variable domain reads EAGVVQSPRYKIIEKKQPVAFWCNPISGHNTLYWYLQNLGQGPELLIRYENEEAVDDSQLPKDRFSAERLKGVDSTLKIQPAELGDSAVYLCASSTGTVSEQYFGPGTRLTVT.

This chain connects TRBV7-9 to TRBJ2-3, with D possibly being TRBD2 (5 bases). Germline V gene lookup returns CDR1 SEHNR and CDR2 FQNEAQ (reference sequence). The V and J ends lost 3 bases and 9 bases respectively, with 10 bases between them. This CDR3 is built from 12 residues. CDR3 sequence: CASSFDTGTQYF. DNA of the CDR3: TGTGCCAGCAGCTTTGACACGGGGACGCAGTATTTT.

CDR3 coding DNA: TGTGCCTGGAGCTGGACTCCCCCTGAGGAGCAGTACTTC. Its translation is CAWSWTPPEEQYF. V is TRBV30 and J is TRBJ2-7; tentatively, D is TRBD2 (5 bases). Trimming stripped 3 bases from V and 7 bases from J, with 16 bases between. Germline V gene lookup returns CDR1 GTSNPN and CDR2 SVGIG (reference sequence). The CDR3 contains 13 residues. Supplemented by reference TRBV30 and TRBJ2-7, the full variable domain reads SQTIHQWPATLVQPVGSPLSLECTVEGTSNPNLYWYRQAAGRGLQLLFYSVGIGQISSEVPQNLSASRPQDRQFILSSKKLLLSDSGFYLCAWSWTPPEEQYFGPGTRLTVT.

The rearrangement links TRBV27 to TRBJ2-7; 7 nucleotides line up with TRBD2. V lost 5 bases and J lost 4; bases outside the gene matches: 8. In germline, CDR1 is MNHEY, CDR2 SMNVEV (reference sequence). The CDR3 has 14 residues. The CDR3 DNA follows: TGTGCCAGCAGTATAGGGCGGGGGTCTTACGAGCAGTACTTC. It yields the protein CASSIGRGSYEQYF.

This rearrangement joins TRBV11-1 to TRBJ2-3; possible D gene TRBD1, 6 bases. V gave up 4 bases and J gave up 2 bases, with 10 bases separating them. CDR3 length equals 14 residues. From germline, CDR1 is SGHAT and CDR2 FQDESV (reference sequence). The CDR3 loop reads CASSSRTATDTQYF. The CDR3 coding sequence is TGTGCCAGCAGCTCTCGGACAGCCACAGATACGCAGTATTTT. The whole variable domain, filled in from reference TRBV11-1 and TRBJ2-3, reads EAEVAQSPRYKITEKSQAVAFWCDPISGHATLYWYRQILGQGPELLVQFQDESVVDDSQLPKDRFSAERLKGVDSTLKIQPAELGDSAMYLCASSSRTATDTQYFGPGTRLTVL.